Presented here are 10 T cell receptor beta chains from one specimen sequenced in a study of OX40 agonist ivuxolimab in advanced cancers. Method: immunoSEQ multiplex PCR; TCRdb's copy keeps in-frame clones and lacks some. The table lists more than 20,000 clones, 90% to 95% of them singletons. The sample was CD4+ or CD8+ T cells sorted from blood, taken in a trial of the OX40 agonist ivuxolimab. The receptors originated from an adult with an advanced solid tumor such as melanoma, head and neck, liver or kidney cancer.

The chain is built from TRBV11-2 and TRBJ2-2, with D perhaps TRBD1 (5 bases). Trimming left V 6 bases short and J 1 base short, with 12 bases between. There are 15 residues in the CDR3. From germline, CDR1 is SGHAT and CDR2 FQNNGV. The CDR3, as DNA: TGTGCCAGCAGTACGCCGACAGAGAACACCGGGGAGCTGTTTTTT. Its protein is CASSTPTENTGELFF.

The chain links TRBV4-1 to TRBJ1-1; maybe TRBD1 (6 bases). There are 14 residues in the CDR3. CDR1 MGHRA and CDR2 YSYEKL come from the germline V gene. Trimming took 0 bases from V and 6 from J, leaving 11 bases between them. The DNA for the CDR3 is TGCGCCAGCAGCCAAGATATACAGGGCCCTGAAGCTTTCTTT. Protein: CASSQDIQGPEAFF.

The J gene is TRBJ2-1, the V gene TRBV19; the match to TRBD2 covers 11 bases. Germline-derived CDR1 and CDR2 are LNHDA and SQIVND (reference sequence). There are 17 residues in the CDR3. V was pared by 7 bases and J by 2 bases, with 10 bases of the junction left unmatched. DNA of the CDR3: TGTGCCAGTACTACGGTAGCGGGGGGGACAACCTACAATGAGCAGTTCTTC. It codes for CASTTVAGGTTYNEQFF. Variable domain in full (rest from reference TRBV19 and TRBJ2-1): DGGITQSPKYLFRKEGQNVTLSCEQNLNHDAMYWYRQDPGQGLRLIYYSQIVNDFQKGDIAEGYSVSREKKESFPLTVTSAQKNPTAFYLCASTTVAGGTTYNEQFFGPGTRLTVL.

The V gene is TRBV15, the J gene TRBJ2-7; D gene ambiguous. CDR3 length equals 13 residues. The germline V gene encodes CDR1 LNHNV and CDR2 YYDKDF (reference sequence). The V end lost 6 bases, the J end lost 5 bases, and 14 bases lay between the germline ends. The chain's CDR3 is CATRSSGSNEQYF. The CDR3 nucleotides read TGTGCCACCAGGAGTAGTGGATCCAACGAGCAGTACTTC.

This rearrangement joins TRBV30 to TRBJ2-7, with D possibly being TRBD1 (7 bases). V lost 4 bases and J lost 6, with 10 bases in between. From germline, CDR1 is GTSNPN and CDR2 SVGIG (reference sequence). The CDR3 covers 11 residues. The CDR3 reads CAWTGGSEQYF. CDR3 nucleotides: TGTGCCTGGACAGGGGGGAGCGAGCAGTACTTC.

The CDR3 DNA is TGTGCCAGCAGTGAAGAGATAGGGTCGATGGATGGCTACACCTTC. It specifies CASSEEIGSMDGYTF. The chain has TRBV6-1 and TRBJ1-2; D call uncertain. Trimming shortened V by 1 base and J by 6 bases, and 15 bases separated the two germline ends. The length of the CDR3 is 15 residues. Germline CDR1 reads MNHNS; CDR2 reads SASEGT.

The V gene is TRBV6-5, the J gene TRBJ1-6; D gene ambiguous. Germline V gene sequence: CDR1 MNHEY, CDR2 SVGAGI. Trimming pared 6 bases from V and 11 bases from J, leaving 11 bases between. The CDR3 totals 12 residues. The CDR3 here is CASSGGETPLHF. The CDR3, as DNA: TGTGCCAGCAGCGGTGGGGAGACACCCCTCCACTTT.

The chain has TRBV14 and TRBJ2-1, with D possibly matching TRBD1 (6 bases). V was clipped by 1 base and J by 10 bases, with 11 bases between them. The CDR3 is made up of 13 amino acids. Germline values: CDR1 SGHDN, CDR2 FVKESK. The CDR3 sequence: CASSQAGRGEQFF. CDR3 nucleotides: TGTGCCAGCAGCCAAGCCGGTAGGGGGGAGCAGTTCTTC.

This chain links TRBV19 with TRBJ2-7; D not resolved. Germline CDR1 and CDR2: LNHDA and SQIVND (reference sequence). The ends were cut back, 5 bases at V and 0 bases at J, with 8 bases in the middle. This CDR3 has 13 amino acids. DNA for the CDR3: TGTGCCAGTAGTTGGGGTTTCTCCTACGAGCAGTACTTC. Residues: CASSWGFSYEQYF.

The V gene is TRBV6-5, the J gene TRBJ1-5; D unresolved. Germline loops: CDR1 MNHEY, CDR2 SVGAGI. V gave up 6 bases and J gave up 1 base, with 10 bases separating them. The CDR3 has 14 residues. This chain's CDR3 is CASRAGWSNQPQHF. The CDR3 DNA sequence: TGTGCCAGCAGAGCTGGATGGAGCAATCAGCCCCAGCATTTT.